Listed below are T cell receptor beta chains from one sample, sequenced in a study of shared clonotypes between healthy human individuals. The repertoire was sequenced with immunoSEQ multiplex PCR; TCRdb's copy has only in-frame clones and lacks some. The sample shows about 380,000 clones, just over 95% of them seen only once. Sequenced input: memory CD8+ T cells sorted from blood. The receptor set was obtained from a young man in good health. Each CDR3 is given with its conserved first and last residue. D genes are given only for firm matches. Clone size is shown for a subset of rows, as once, few, many or a class of expanded clone.

d_call clone_size j_call v_call cdr3_aa cdr3_nt
TRBD1 . TRBJ1-2 TRBV2 CASSEGTGLYGYTF TGTGCCAGCAGTGAAGGGACAGGGCTCTATGGCTACACCTTC
. . TRBJ2-7 TRBV5-1 CASSRRGEGYEQYF TGCGCCAGCAGCCGCAGGGGGGAAGGCTACGAGCAGTACTTC
. . TRBJ1-1 TRBV25-1 CASSEGQNTEAFF TGTGCCAGCAGTGAGGGACAAAACACTGAAGCTTTCTTT
. . TRBJ1-4 TRBV28 CASSVIRGTNEKLFF TGTGCCAGCAGTGTGATCAGGGGCACTAATGAAAAACTGTTTTTT
TRBD1 . TRBJ2-1 TRBV7-9 CASSEDREFYNEQFF TGTGCCAGCAGCGAGGACAGGGAGTTCTACAATGAGCAGTTCTTC
. once TRBJ2-1 TRBV18 CASSPNRLVLVNEQFF TGTGCCAGCTCACCTAATAGACTAGTTCTCGTCAATGAGCAGTTCTTC
. . TRBJ1-4 TRBV28 CASNRDLAPEKLFF TGTGCCAGCAACAGGGACTTGGCCCCGGAAAAACTGTTTTTT
. . TRBJ2-3 TRBV5-1 CASSDELTDTQYF TGCGCCAGCAGTGACGAACTCACAGATACGCAGTATTTT
TRBD2 . TRBJ2-7 TRBV19 CASSRPGLAGEYEQYF TGTGCCAGTAGTAGACCGGGACTAGCGGGAGAGTACGAGCAGTACTTC
. . TRBJ2-7 TRBV11-2 CASSLGGRGYEQYF TGTGCCAGCAGCTTAGGGGGCAGGGGATACGAGCAGTACTTC
TRBD1 . TRBJ2-1 TRBV15 CATRFSRDRELNEQFF TGTGCCACCAGGTTTTCCCGGGACAGGGAGTTAAATGAGCAGTTCTTC
. once TRBJ2-3 TRBV15 CATSRTQLTDTQYF TGTGCCACCAGCAGGACCCAGCTCACAGATACGCAGTATTTT
. few TRBJ2-2 TRBV10-3 CAISESGGATGELFF TGTGCCATCAGTGAGTCTGGGGGCGCCACCGGGGAGCTGTTTTTT
. . TRBJ2-5 TRBV5-6 CASSQVAETQYF TGTGCCAGCAGCCAAGTGGCGGAGACCCAGTACTTC